The present TCR beta chain was sequenced within a study of radiotherapy plus CTLA-4 blockade in lung cancer. Study as a whole: Disease control was seen in about 34% of patients, objective responses in around 20%. Study-wide points: Alongside interferon-beta, early blood T cell clone dynamics were reportedly the best predictor of response. Radiotherapy with ipilimumab was followed by blood expansion of tumor-derived clones.

In regard to this clone: The antigen is undetermined.

The length of the CDR3 is 14 residues. CDR1 and CDR2 (germline): SGHNT, YYREEE (reference sequence). V was clipped by 0 bases and J by 1 base, with 8 bases between them. The protocol was immunoSEQ multiplex PCR, while the TCRdb copy is restricted to in-frame clones and leaves out a portion. The data show 120,000 or so clones, with 75% to 90% seen just once and 5.5% to 8% held by the top ten. Lung cancer patients with chemo-refractory metastatic non-small-cell disease were given focal radiation plus CTLA-4 blockade with ipilimumab. The chain has TRBV5-4 and TRBJ2-7; D uncertain. The TCR originated in a human donor with non-small cell lung cancer that progressed on radiotherapy plus ipilimumab. Sequenced here: peripheral blood, sampled from a patient treated with radiotherapy plus ipilimumab. CDR3 sequence (DNA): TGTGCCAGCAGCTTGGCTTTAGGGTCCTACGAGCAGTACTTC. Translated: CASSLALGSYEQYF. Together with reference TRBV5-4 and TRBJ2-7, the CDR3 gives the full variable domain: ETGVTQSPTHLIKTRGQQVTLRCSSQSGHNTVSWYQQALGQGPQFIFQYYREEENGRGNFPPRFSGLQFPNYSSELNVNALELDDSALYLCASSLALGSYEQYFGPGTRLTVT.